These 27 T cell receptor beta chains came from one sample sequenced in a study of blood T cells in healthy people across ages. The second PCR ran about 6 to 12 cycles with a sample-barcoded 5' primer and J-beta primers. Each CDR3 protein gets one entry after TCRdb re-called the 5' RACE reads with MiXCR. This sample carries 760,000 or so distinct CDR3 sequences, roughly 25% of them seen once, and the ten largest clones take roughly a tenth. Another study also made use of these data, one on T cells of mothers and their children.

Sequenced: blood. These receptors were taken from a boy between 10 and 17 years old in good health.

A note on this clonotype: The junction departs from the called germline gene at one end, perhaps through a read error. V gene TRBV28 combines with J gene TRBJ2-5; possibly TRBD2 for D (6 bases). This CDR3 spans 13 amino acids. Germline V gene lookup returns CDR1 MDHEN and CDR2 SYDVKM. The CDR3 loop is CASSLFGGLREFF. The CDR3 DNA reads as TGTGCCAGCAGTTTATTTGGGGGACTCAGAGAGTTCTTC.

In its sample, this clonotype was seen a few times. CDR3 in DNA: TGTGCCAGCAGCTTAGCGACAGGGCCCTACACCTTC. Protein product: CASSLATGPYTF. The V and J genes are TRBV7-9 and TRBJ1-2; 7 nucleotides align to TRBD1. The CDR3 consists of 12 residues. From germline, CDR1 is SEHNR and CDR2 FQNEAQ (reference sequence). The V and J ends lost 0 bases and 10 bases, in that order; junction bases with no gene match: 2. Together with reference TRBV7-9 and TRBJ1-2, the CDR3 gives the full variable domain: DTGVSQNPRHKITKRGQNVTFRCDPISEHNRLYWYRQTLGQGPEFLTYFQNEAQLEKSRLLSDRFSAERPKGSFSTLEIQRTEQGDSAMYLCASSLATGPYTFGSGTRLTVV.

The rearrangement links TRBV20-1 to TRBJ2-7; TRBD1 matches 8 bases. V gave up 3 bases and J gave up 3 bases; unmatched junction bases: 4. The CDR3 covers 13 residues. The germline V gene has CDR1 DFQATT and CDR2 SNEGSKA (reference sequence). CDR3 DNA: TGCAGTGCTAGGGACAGGGAAAACTACGAGCAGTACTTC. This translates into CSARDRENYEQYF.

V gene TRBV12-3 or TRBV12-4 combines with J gene TRBJ1-1; D is uncertain. V was clipped by 4 bases and J by 11 bases, with 8 bases between them. The CDR3 consists of 10 residues. The CDR3 sequence: CASSSRLAFF. The CDR3 coding sequence is TGTGCCAGCAGTTCCCGATTGGCTTTCTTT.

The V call is TRBV11-2, the J call TRBJ2-5; TRBD2 matches 10 bases. The J call may be incorrect, as the DNA end agrees better with TRBJ2-1. The CDR3 is 16 amino acids. The V gene's germline CDR1 is SGHAT and CDR2 FQNNGV. CDR3 sequence (DNA): TGTGCCAGCAGCTTCCCGTCTAGCGGGAGCTACAATGAGCAGTTCTTC. It translates to CASSFPSSGSYNEQFF.

This clonotype was counted only a few times. This chain uses TRBV7-2 with TRBJ2-1; TRBD2 might be the D (6 bases). Gene TRBJ2-7 matches the end of the DNA better, so the J call may be wrong. CDR1 is SGHTA and CDR2 is FQGNSA in the germline V gene. The CDR3 loop spans 14 amino acids. The CDR3 sequence: CASSLVGLLDEQYF. The CDR3 DNA follows: TGTGCCAGCAGCTTGGTGGGACTTTTGGACGAGCAGTACTTC.

The chain joins TRBV12-3 or TRBV12-4 to TRBJ2-3; 10 bases are a match to TRBD2. The CDR3 spans 14 residues. Losses at the gene ends were 7 bases for V and 4 bases for J; bases not matched to a gene: 5. CDR3 loop: CASNPGLASDTQYF. In DNA, the CDR3 is TGTGCCAGCAATCCGGGACTAGCGTCAGATACGCAGTATTTT.

This clonotype was observed a few times. The gene calls are TRBV6-5 and TRBJ1-2, with a tentative D call TRBD1 (5 bases). The CDR3 covers 13 residues. V was pared by 1 base and J by 6 bases, with 9 bases between. Germline-derived CDR1 and CDR2 are MNHEY and SVGAGI. CDR3 coding DNA: TGTGCCAGCAGTTACTTTCCGGGGGATGGCTACACCTTC. Amino acids: CASSYFPGDGYTF.

The genes are TRBV7-9 and TRBJ2-5; D tentatively fits TRBD1 or TRBD2 (5 bases each). The J call could be wrong; TRBJ2-7 is a better fit for the DNA end. The CDR3 spans 16 residues. Per germline, CDR1 SEHNR and CDR2 FQNEAQ (reference sequence). The CDR3 DNA follows: TGTGCCAGCAGCTTCCCTAAGGACACGGGGCATCGCGAGCAGTACTTC. Translated, it gives CASSFPKDTGHREQYF.

This clonotype came up once. V is TRBV28 and J is TRBJ2-1, with D possibly TRBD2 on 6 matching bases. Trimming left V 6 bases short and J 3 bases short, with 21 bases between. Germline V gene sequence: CDR1 MDHEN, CDR2 SYDVKM. CDR3 length: 17 residues. CDR3 bases: TGTGCCAGCAGCCCGCACATCCGGGAGCTGGACTACAATGAGCAGTTCTTC. Amino acid sequence: CASSPHIRELDYNEQFF.

V is TRBV4-3 and J is TRBJ2-5; the D is unclear. V was cut by 0 bases and J by 5 bases, with 13 bases left in between. The germline CDR1 and CDR2 sequences are LGHNA and YSLEER. The CDR3 sequence is 15 residues long. In DNA form, the CDR3 reads TGCGCCAGCAGCCAAGAAACGGGTCCTACGGAGACCCAGTACTTC. Its translation is CASSQETGPTETQYF.

The chain joins TRBV12-3 or TRBV12-4 to TRBJ1-6; D is unresolved. The length of the CDR3 is 13 residues. Trimming removed 6 bases at V and 6 bases at J, with 9 bases between. The CDR3 DNA follows: TGTGCCAGCAGCCCCATTCTTAATTCACCCCTCCACTTT. It specifies CASSPILNSPLHF.

This chain joins TRBV6-5 and TRBJ1-1; no reliable D call. Per the germline V gene, CDR1 is MNHEY and CDR2 is SVGAGI. The germline V and J ends were trimmed by 0 bases and 5 bases, with 10 bases remaining between them. This CDR3 contains 14 residues. The chain's CDR3 is CASSYSEVWTEAFF. In DNA form, the CDR3 reads TGTGCCAGCAGTTACTCCGAGGTTTGGACTGAAGCTTTCTTT.

The chain links TRBV4-3 to TRBJ2-5, with D possibly matching TRBD2 (6 bases). Trimming took 4 bases from V and 0 from J, leaving 21 bases between them. CDR1 is LGHNA and CDR2 is YSLEER in the germline V gene. The CDR3 has 18 residues. The DNA for the CDR3 is TGCGCCAGCAGCCCTTGGTTTAGCGGAAACCCTGACCAAGAGACCCAGTACTTC. Its translation is CASSPWFSGNPDQETQYF.

This clonotype was seen only a few times. The chain is built from TRBV29-1 and TRBJ2-4; D is perhaps TRBD1 or TRBD2 (5 bases each). Germline assignment: CDR1 SQVTM and CDR2 ANQGSEA. This CDR3 contains 13 residues. V dropped 7 bases and J dropped 0 bases, with 10 bases sitting between them. The CDR3 bases are TGCAGCGCTGGGACCGTAGCCAAAAACATTCAGTACTTC. Its translation is CSAGTVAKNIQYF.

The chain recombines TRBV6-6 with TRBJ2-7; a possible D gene is TRBD2 (5 bases). The better agreement between TRBJ2-1 and the DNA end casts doubt on the J call. The germline V gene has CDR1 MNHNY and CDR2 SVGAGI (reference sequence). The length of the CDR3 is 13 residues. CDR3 residues: CASSYTGGNEQFF. The DNA for the CDR3 is TGTGCCAGCAGTTATACTGGAGGAAACGAGCAGTTCTTC.

This clonotype has more than one count but fewer than ten. The rearrangement links TRBV24-1 to TRBJ1-2; a weak D match, TRBD1 (6 bases). Germline CDR1 and CDR2: KGHDR and SFDVKD. The ends were cut back, 1 base at V and 9 bases at J, with 20 bases in the middle. This CDR3 spans 16 amino acids. The CDR3 spells CATSDFRGGDVFRYTF. The CDR3 nucleotides read TGTGCCACCAGTGATTTCCGAGGGGGAGATGTGTTTCGCTACACCTTC.

This clonotype was picked up a small number of times. This chain links TRBV6-2 or TRBV6-3 with TRBJ2-7, with D unresolved. This CDR3 contains 14 residues. CDR1 MNHEY and CDR2 SVGEGT come from the germline V gene. V was pared by 0 bases and J by 2 bases, with 8 bases between. CDR3 amino acids: CASSYSLIPYEQYF. The DNA for the CDR3 is TGTGCCAGCAGTTACTCGCTCATCCCCTACGAGCAGTACTTC.

This clonotype was seen a few times. V usage is TRBV12-3 or TRBV12-4 and J usage is TRBJ1-1, with D perhaps TRBD1 (6 bases). Trimming pared 6 bases from V and 1 base from J, leaving 9 bases between. This CDR3 is 13 amino acids long. As DNA, the CDR3 is TGTGCCAGCAGACCGGACAGGAACACTGAAGCTTTCTTT. It codes for CASRPDRNTEAFF.

This clonotype was observed a few times. The V call is TRBV10-2, the J call TRBJ2-7, with D possibly TRBD1 on 6 matching bases. Looked up from germline, CDR1 is WSHSY and CDR2 is SAAADI. This CDR3 region has 13 residues. Trimming left V 5 bases short and J 2 bases short, with 10 bases between. CDR3 nucleotide sequence: TGCGCCAGCAGTAAACAGGGTACCTACGAGCAGTACTTC. Protein product: CASSKQGTYEQYF.

This clonotype was detected a few times. The rearrangement links TRBV20-1 to TRBJ2-5; TRBD2 matches 7 bases. The J call may be in error: the DNA end matches TRBJ2-7 better. Per the germline V gene, CDR1 is DFQATT and CDR2 is SNEGSKA (reference sequence). The CDR3 extends over 14 amino acids. CDR3 amino acids: CSARARGGSYEQYF. The CDR3 region has the DNA TGCAGTGCTAGAGCTAGGGGAGGGTCCTACGAGCAGTACTTC.

A few counts support this clonotype. The rearrangement uses TRBV11-2 and TRBJ1-3; 10 bases match TRBD1. Germline V gives CDR1 SGHAT, CDR2 FQNNGV. With V trimmed by 5 bases and J by 4 bases, 8 bases remained unmatched. This CDR3 region has 16 residues. CDR3 amino acids: CASSTTDRGSGNTIYF. DNA of the CDR3: TGTGCCAGCAGCACAACGGACAGGGGGTCCGGAAACACCATATATTTT. Looking up the rest from reference TRBV11-2 and TRBJ1-3 gives the full variable domain: EAGVAQSPRYKIIEKRQSVAFWCNPISGHATLYWYQQILGQGPKLLIQFQNNGVVDDSQLPKDRFSAERLKGVDSTLKIQPAKLEDSAVYLCASSTTDRGSGNTIYFGEGSWLTVV.

The chain combines TRBV19 with TRBJ1-1, with D maybe TRBD1 (5 bases). Looked up from germline, CDR1 is LNHDA and CDR2 is SQIVND (reference sequence). Trimming removed 6 bases from V and 0 bases from J, with 11 bases in between. The CDR3 runs 14 residues. The CDR3 here is CASRGQGVNTEAFF. The CDR3 DNA follows: TGTGCCAGTAGAGGGCAGGGTGTGAACACTGAAGCTTTCTTT.

The gene calls are TRBV25-1 and TRBJ2-3; TRBD1 agrees at 9 bases. The trim removed 5 bases at V and 1 base at J, leaving 10 bases unmatched. In germline, CDR1 is MGHDK, CDR2 SYGVNS. CDR3 length equals 17 residues. CDR3: CASSLLPGQGRTDTQYF. DNA for the CDR3: TGTGCCAGCAGTCTCCTACCGGGACAGGGACGCACAGATACGCAGTATTTT.

There are a few counts of this clonotype. The chain joins TRBV7-8 to TRBJ2-1; D gene unclear. The CDR3 has 18 amino acids. Trimming removed 5 bases from V and 4 bases from J, with 24 bases in between. The germline V gene has CDR1 SGHVS and CDR2 FQNEAQ. This chain's CDR3 is CASSLEQQANVKYNEQFF. CDR3 nucleotide sequence: TGTGCCAGCAGCCTCGAGCAACAAGCGAACGTAAAATACAATGAGCAGTTCTTC.

The chain has TRBV7-2 and TRBJ1-1; 8 bases are shared with TRBD1. The CDR3 is 16 residues long. Trimming took 5 bases from V and 1 from J; bases not matched to a gene: 9. From germline, CDR1 is SGHTA and CDR2 FQGNSA. CDR3 DNA sequence: TGTGCCAGCAGCCCGCCAACAGGGGGTTGGAACACTGAAGCTTTCTTT. This gives the protein CASSPPTGGWNTEAFF.

The chain joins TRBV27 to TRBJ2-3; 7 bases are a match to TRBD2. The trim removed 8 bases at V and 4 bases at J, leaving 12 bases unmatched. CDR3 size: 15 residues. From germline, CDR1 is MNHEY and CDR2 SMNVEV (reference sequence). The CDR3 sequence is CASGGSGTTADTQYF. Written as DNA, the CDR3 is TGTGCCAGCGGAGGGAGCGGGACGACGGCAGATACGCAGTATTTT.